This record concerns one T cell receptor beta chain sequence. This sample stems from a study of a mutant IDH1 vaccine in newly diagnosed glioma. Study-wide background: Pretreatment consisted of radiotherapy, temozolomide, or both, with most receiving both.

The time point is: baseline, week 1 (first vaccination visit). Specified treatment: pre-vaccination baseline after standard-of-care therapy. Profiling relied on immunoSEQ multiplex PCR, and the TCRdb table lists in-frame clones only, not all of them. The sample records approximately 92,000 clones, roughly 78% being singletons. Sequenced material: PBMCs, taken from a glioma patient treated with radiotherapy, temozolomide or both. The clonotype comes from a man aged 40-50 years with glioma.

The CDR3 sequence is CASSLRPGLTYNEQFF. Written as DNA, the CDR3 is TGTGCCAGCAGTTTAAGGCCCGGGCTGACATACAATGAGCAGTTCTTC. J is TRBJ2-1 and V is TRBV27; D gene ambiguous. V shed 2 bases and J shed 4 bases, with 15 bases lying between them. The CDR3 has 16 residues. Germline CDR1 reads MNHEY; CDR2 reads SMNVEV (reference sequence).